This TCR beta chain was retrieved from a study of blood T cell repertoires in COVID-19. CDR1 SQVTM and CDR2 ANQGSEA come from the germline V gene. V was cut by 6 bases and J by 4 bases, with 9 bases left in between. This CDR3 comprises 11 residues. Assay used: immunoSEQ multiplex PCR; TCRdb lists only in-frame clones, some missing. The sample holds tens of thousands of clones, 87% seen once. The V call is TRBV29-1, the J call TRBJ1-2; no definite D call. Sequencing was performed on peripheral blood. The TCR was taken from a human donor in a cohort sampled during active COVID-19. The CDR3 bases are TGCAGCGTCGCCCCGGGCTATGGCTACACCTTC. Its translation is CSVAPGYGYTF.